A single sample gave rise to the 30 T cell receptor beta chains below, sequenced in a study of cytomegalovirus exposure and HLA in healthy donors. 13 Jbeta primers and 60 Vbeta primers were used for the PCR. Measured with immunoSEQ multiplex PCR; TCRdb has only the in-frame clones, and not every one. The sample includes tens of thousands of clones, 90% of them seen just once. What was sequenced was PBMCs. Receptors originate from a young woman in good health and CMV-seronegative.

This clone was recorded once. The J gene is TRBJ2-4, the V gene TRBV29-1; D not resolved. CDR1 and CDR2 from the germline V gene are SQVTM and ANQGSEA. The CDR3 spans 15 residues. V was pared by 2 bases and J by 5 bases, with 16 bases between. CDR3 residues: CSVESPVSSQNIQYF. CDR3 bases: TGCAGCGTTGAAAGTCCGGTGTCTAGTCAAAACATTCAGTACTTC.

The rearrangement links TRBV4-2 to TRBJ1-1; TRBD1 is a possible D gene (6 bases). CDR3 length: 18 amino acids. Germline CDR1 and CDR2: LGHNA and YNFKEQ. The V end was cut by 2 bases, the J end by 1 base, with 20 bases between. CDR3 loop: CASSQLKITGGKNTEAFF. The CDR3 DNA reads as TGTGCCAGCAGCCAATTGAAGATTACGGGGGGCAAGAACACTGAAGCTTTCTTT.

The V gene is TRBV4-1, the J gene TRBJ2-1; 9 positions match TRBD2. This CDR3 has 17 amino acids. V shed 0 bases and J 7 bases; nucleotides not matched to a gene: 10. In germline, CDR1 is MGHRA, CDR2 YSYEKL. The CDR3: CASSQERAGGPGNEQFF. As DNA, the CDR3 is TGCGCCAGCAGCCAAGAGCGGGCGGGAGGGCCGGGTAATGAGCAGTTCTTC.

A remark on this clone: An end of the junction differs from the germline gene, which may be a read error. The V gene is TRBV7-7, the J gene TRBJ1-1, with D uncertain. This CDR3 has 13 amino acids. CDR1 and CDR2 (germline): SSHAT, FNYEAQ (reference sequence). CDR3 sequence: CASSLDVTTEAFF. The CDR3 nucleotides read TGTGCTAGCAGCTTAGATGTGACTACGGAAGCTTTCTTT.

This clone was seen just once. V is TRBV27 and J is TRBJ2-7, with no clear D. The V end lost 5 bases, the J end lost 2 bases, and 16 bases lay between the germline ends. Germline lookup yields CDR1 MNHEY and CDR2 SMNVEV (reference sequence). The CDR3 is 15 amino acids. Written as DNA, the CDR3 is TGTGCCAGCAGTCCCATGTTGGGCCGAGCCTACGAGCAGTACTTC. Amino acids: CASSPMLGRAYEQYF.

The chain joins TRBV5-1 to TRBJ2-7, with D uncertain. CDR1 and CDR2 (germline): SGHRS, YFSETQ. This CDR3 contains 13 residues. Trimming left V 2 bases short and J 3 bases short, with 9 bases between. Here the CDR3 DNA reads TGCGCCAGCAGCTTAGAAACATACTACGAGCAGTACTTC. It is translated as CASSLETYYEQYF.

The chain uses TRBV5-1 and TRBJ2-1, with a weak D call TRBD2 (5 bases). The CDR3 has 16 residues. The V gene's germline CDR1 is SGHRS and CDR2 YFSETQ. V dropped 4 bases and J dropped 0 bases, with 14 bases sitting between them. CDR3 protein: CASSNAGKSSYNEQFF. The CDR3 DNA sequence: TGCGCCAGCAGCAACGCCGGGAAGAGCTCCTACAATGAGCAGTTCTTC.

The J gene is TRBJ1-2, the V gene TRBV6-1, with 8 bases identical to TRBD1. CDR3 length: 14 amino acids. V gave up 10 bases and J gave up 2 bases; unmatched junction bases: 9. CDR1 is MNHNS and CDR2 is SASEGT in the germline V gene. The CDR3 loop is CATKRTGRNYGYTF. The CDR3 region has the DNA TGTGCCACCAAACGGACAGGGAGGAACTATGGCTACACCTTC.

The V and J genes are TRBV6-6 and TRBJ1-6, with D unresolved. The germline V gene has CDR1 MNHNY and CDR2 SVGAGI (reference sequence). The CDR3 is made up of 15 amino acids. Trimming removed 0 bases from V and 5 bases from J, with 8 bases in between. CDR3 protein: CASSYSRTHNSPLHF. The CDR3 region has the DNA TGTGCCAGCAGTTACTCTAGGACTCATAATTCACCCCTCCACTTT.

J is TRBJ2-1 and V is TRBV19; possible D gene TRBD2, 6 bases. Trimming removed 7 bases from V and 1 base from J, with 17 bases in between. This CDR3 has 16 residues. The germline V gene has CDR1 LNHDA and CDR2 SQIVND (reference sequence). The CDR3 region has the DNA TGTGCCAGTAAAGTCGGGAGCTGGGGGTCCTACAATGAGCAGTTCTTC. Protein product: CASKVGSWGSYNEQFF. The full variable domain, in which reference TRBV19 and TRBJ2-1 provide the parts outside the CDR3, is DGGITQSPKYLFRKEGQNVTLSCEQNLNHDAMYWYRQDPGQGLRLIYYSQIVNDFQKGDIAEGYSVSREKKESFPLTVTSAQKNPTAFYLCASKVGSWGSYNEQFFGPGTRLTVL.

The chain uses TRBV19 and TRBJ1-2; 8 positions agree with TRBD1. Germline trimming cut 7 bases from V and 2 bases from J; bases unmatched to any gene: 6. There are 14 residues in the CDR3. Looked up from germline, CDR1 is LNHDA and CDR2 is SQIVND (reference sequence). CDR3 nucleotides: TGTGCCAGTACTCCGACAGGGGTAAACTATGGCTACACCTTC. It yields the protein CASTPTGVNYGYTF.

The chain links TRBV4-1 to TRBJ2-3; 11 positions agree with TRBD2. CDR3 length: 16 residues. Germline loops: CDR1 MGHRA, CDR2 YSYEKL. V shed 3 bases and J 6 bases; nucleotides not matched to a gene: 8. The CDR3 DNA sequence: TGCGCCAGCAGCCAGGGTAGCGGGAGGGCCAGCGATACGCAGTATTTT. Amino acids: CASSQGSGRASDTQYF.

In nucleotides, the CDR3 is TGCGCCAGCAGCCAAGTTCCAGCAACTAATGAAAAACTGTTTTTT. Amino acid sequence: CASSQVPATNEKLFF. V usage is TRBV4-3 and J usage is TRBJ1-4; D gene unclear. With 1 base removed from V and 0 bases from J, the gap between germline ends came to 6 bases. The germline V gene encodes CDR1 LGHNA and CDR2 YSLEER. The CDR3 covers 15 residues.

This clone was seen a handful of times. The V gene is TRBV6-4, the J gene TRBJ2-2; TRBD2 agrees at 10 bases. This CDR3 region has 16 residues. Per the germline V gene, CDR1 is MRHNA and CDR2 is SNTAGT. Germline trimming cut 6 bases from V and 1 base from J; bases unmatched to any gene: 5. This chain's CDR3 is CASRAGLAENTGELFF. CDR3 DNA: TGTGCCAGCAGAGCTGGACTAGCGGAGAACACCGGGGAGCTGTTTTTT.

V and J are TRBV7-9 and TRBJ1-5, with D possibly matching TRBD1 (5 bases). V lost 2 bases and J lost 9, with 11 bases in between. The CDR3 loop spans 13 amino acids. Germline V gives CDR1 SEHNR, CDR2 FQNEAQ (reference sequence). The chain's CDR3 is CASSLSEGAPQHF. The CDR3 nucleotides are TGTGCCAGCAGCTTATCAGAAGGGGCGCCCCAGCATTTT.

The V call is TRBV28, the J call TRBJ2-7; TRBD1 might be the D (6 bases). Trimming took 5 bases from V and 1 from J, leaving 18 bases between them. The germline V gene encodes CDR1 MDHEN and CDR2 SYDVKM. The CDR3 runs 16 residues. The CDR3 protein is CASSPWTAYRSYEQYF. The CDR3 coding sequence is TGTGCCAGCAGTCCCTGGACAGCGTATAGGTCCTACGAGCAGTACTTC.

Turning to this clone: Germline and junction disagree at one end, which may indicate a read error. The V call is TRBV7-9, the J call TRBJ1-5; maybe TRBD1 (5 bases). Germline V gives CDR1 SEHNR, CDR2 FQNEAQ (reference sequence). This CDR3 has 13 residues. For the CDR3, the DNA is TGTTCCAGCAGCTTATCAGAAGGGGCGCCCCAGCATTTT. Translated, it gives CSSSLSEGAPQHF.

The V call is TRBV10-3, the J call TRBJ1-1; D is perhaps TRBD1 (5 bases). Germline V gives CDR1 ENHRY, CDR2 SYGVKD. This CDR3 spans 12 amino acids. Trimming shortened V by 10 bases and J by 1 base, and 10 bases separated the two germline ends. CDR3 in DNA: TGTGCCACCAAGGGGTCGAACACTGAAGCTTTCTTT. It is translated as CATKGSNTEAFF.

The V call is TRBV7-3, the J call TRBJ2-2; TRBD2 matches 9 bases. The V gene's germline CDR1 is SGHTA and CDR2 FQGTGA. This CDR3 is 15 amino acids long. J was trimmed by 7 bases and V by 1 base; bases with no gene match: 4. The CDR3 protein is CASSLIPAGGGELFF. CDR3 bases: TGTGCCAGCAGCTTAATTCCAGCGGGGGGCGGGGAGCTGTTTTTT.

This chain uses TRBV29-1 with TRBJ1-1; weak D call: TRBD1 (6 bases). This CDR3 is 12 amino acids long. CDR1 SQVTM and CDR2 ANQGSEA come from the germline V gene. V was shortened by 4 bases and J by 3 bases, with 9 bases between the two germline ends. CDR3 region: CSVGGGDTEAFF. Here the CDR3 DNA reads TGCAGCGTTGGAGGGGGGGACACTGAAGCTTTCTTT.

CDR3 protein: CSARGPGELFF. As DNA, the CDR3 is TGCAGTGCCAGGGGTCCCGGGGAGCTGTTTTTT. This chain joins TRBV20-1 and TRBJ2-2; the D gene is possibly TRBD1 (6 bases). CDR3 length: 11 amino acids. V lost 6 bases, J lost 6 bases, and 8 bases lay in between. Germline V CDR1 and CDR2: DFQATT, SNEGSKA (reference sequence).

The chain is built from TRBV19 and TRBJ1-4, with 7 positions matching TRBD1. Germline trimming cut 4 bases from V and 8 bases from J; bases unmatched to any gene: 7. The CDR3 is 14 amino acids. Germline V gene data show CDR1 as LNHDA and CDR2 as SQIVND (reference sequence). The CDR3 loop is CASSTRTGLEKLFF. DNA for the CDR3: TGTGCCAGTAGTACTCGGACAGGTCTCGAAAAACTGTTTTTT.

The genes are TRBV20-1 and TRBJ2-2; D unclear. The CDR3 consists of 11 residues. With 6 bases removed from V and 6 bases from J, the gap between germline ends came to 8 bases. Germline CDR1 is DFQATT and CDR2 is SNEGSKA (reference sequence). CDR3 DNA sequence: TGCAGTGCCCGGGTGGCCGGGGAGCTGTTTTTT. Translated, it gives CSARVAGELFF.

The chain carries TRBV10-1 and TRBJ2-2, with TRBD2 matching over 8 bases. The CDR3 has 19 residues. Germline V CDR1 and CDR2: WNHNN, SYGVQD (reference sequence). Trimming removed 0 bases from V and 0 bases from J; junction bases left unmatched: 9. The CDR3 spells CASSESIVVLAANTGELFF. DNA for the CDR3: TGCGCCAGCAGTGAGTCGATAGTTGTACTAGCGGCGAACACCGGGGAGCTGTTTTTT.

The genes are TRBV5-6 and TRBJ2-3; D is perhaps TRBD1 (6 bases). This CDR3 has 15 residues. Germline CDR1 reads SGHDT; CDR2 reads YYEEEE. V was shortened by 0 bases and J by 2 bases, with 10 bases between the two germline ends. The CDR3 is CASSLGQDPTDTQYF. In DNA, the CDR3 is TGTGCCAGCAGCTTGGGACAGGACCCCACAGATACGCAGTATTTT. The variable domain in full, completed from reference TRBV5-6 and TRBJ2-3, reads DAGVTQSPTHLIKTRGQQVTLRCSPKSGHDTVSWYQQALGQGPQFIFQYYEEEERQRGNFPDRFSGHQFPNYSSELNVNALLLGDSALYLCASSLGQDPTDTQYFGPGTRLTVL.

This clone was observed a handful of times. The chain is built from TRBV6-5 and TRBJ2-7; 9 nucleotides agree with TRBD2. The V and J ends lost 0 bases and 0 bases, in that order; junction bases with no gene match: 0. This CDR3 is 15 amino acids long. Germline V CDR1 and CDR2: MNHEY, SVGAGI. The CDR3 spells CASSYSSGSSYEQYF. The CDR3 nucleotides are TGTGCCAGCAGTTACTCTAGCGGGAGCTCCTACGAGCAGTACTTC.

This clone was counted a single time. This chain joins TRBV4-1 and TRBJ1-5; TRBD1 might be the D (6 bases). The V end lost 4 bases, the J end lost 0 bases, and 10 bases lay between the germline ends. The CDR3 is 15 amino acids. Germline V lookup: CDR1 MGHRA, CDR2 YSYEKL. The CDR3 sequence: CASSLQGSSNQPQHF. The CDR3 coding sequence is TGCGCCAGCAGCCTCCAGGGGAGTAGCAATCAGCCCCAGCATTTT.

V and J are TRBV12-2 and TRBJ2-1; no DNA check was done on the table's D call, TRBD2. TRBV12-2 is a recognized pseudogene. The CDR3 covers 18 residues. The CDR3 sequence: CASRFTRTSRGFYNEQFF. CDR3 bases: TGTGCAAGTCGCTTTACACGGACTAGCAGGGGGTTCTACAATGAGCAGTTCTTC.

The CDR3 DNA follows: TGTGCCAGCAGCAAAGAAACTAGGCCCGGTGGGACCCAGTACTTC. It yields the protein CASSKETRPGGTQYF. This chain connects TRBV11-2 to TRBJ2-5; TRBD2 might be the D (5 bases). In germline, CDR1 is SGHAT, CDR2 FQNNGV. This CDR3 comprises 15 residues. Trimming stripped 5 bases from V and 7 bases from J, with 20 bases between.

CDR3 nucleotide sequence: TGTGCCAGCAGCCCACTAGCGGGAGTATACAATGAGCAGTTCTTC. It yields the protein CASSPLAGVYNEQFF. The rearrangement uses TRBV11-2 and TRBJ2-1; 11 positions agree with TRBD2. The V gene's germline CDR1 is SGHAT and CDR2 FQNNGV. The CDR3 runs 15 residues. V dropped 5 bases and J dropped 4; count of bases not matched to a gene: 4.